The T cell receptor (beta chain) described here comes from a study of T cells in localized non-small cell lung cancer (dated by TCRdb to about 2020). Turning to the overall study: Comparing tumors with uninvolved tumor-adjacent lungs, the study looked at the T cell repertoires of around 250 patients with early-stage NSCLC. All 250 or so NSCLC patients in the cohort were treatment-naive and had localized lung tumors that were resected. NSCLC patients had a mean age of approximately 72 years, and about 140 were male and around 110 female.

As to this clone: Its specific antigen is unknown. Base-call qualities are not available, and no considerably larger clone is one nucleotide away.

The CDR3, cysteine through phenylalanine, is 14 amino acids long. The only DNA kept is the CDR3, 42 bases in frame from the first base. From the germline V gene, CDR1 is SGDLS and CDR2 is YYNGEE. V is clipped by 5 bases and J by 9 bases, and the sequence between their germline boundaries is 20 bases long. At diagnosis, tumor, uninvolved tumor-adjacent lung and peripheral blood were collected and then preserved as a mix of FFPE and fresh-frozen material. The paper's findings and limits, for the study overall: Because of the exploratory design, TCR variables were selected using unadjusted p-values without false-discovery rate correction. Because multi-region tumor sequencing was not performed, intratumor heterogeneity could not be ruled out. A median of roughly 56 of the top 100 tumor clones were detected in paired uninvolved adjacent lung, and 28 of these tumor clones were also found among the top 100 clones of the paired uninvolved adjacent lung. Uninvolved tumor-adjacent lung showed the highest T cell clonality, higher than tumor, which suggests more focused antigenic responses in the adjacent lung. Longer overall survival was associated with higher blood T cell density, whereas shorter survival was associated with higher adjacent-lung clonality.

The immunoSEQ Assay was used to sequence TCR beta CDR3 regions from DNA. On the authors' methods: T cell density was computed as TCR beta template counts normalized to usable DNA estimated by amplifying housekeeping genes. Using the preseqR package, richness was estimated by extrapolating to 120,000 templates for tissue samples and 400,000 templates for PBMC samples. Clonality was defined as one minus Pielou's evenness. Tissue-enriched TCRs were identified through differential abundance testing performed on productive amino-acid clonotypes, with a minimum total count of 5 and an alpha of 0.1. The Jaccard Index and the Morisita Overlap Index were used to measure repertoire overlap between compartments. GLIPH clustered TCR beta CDR3s with public tetramer-defined viral CDR3s; viral motifs required at least three viral sequences plus V-gene enrichment. As stored in TCRdb, this immuneACCESS dataset retains in-frame rearrangements with V and J assigned. A fraction of the clones does not appear; measured against another copy, unresolved V genes explain less than half of the discrepancy, and the remainder lacks a known reason. For V, J and clone size, that table is used; D and trimming come from the DNA. The sample contains 1,500 to 2,000 clones, less than 45% of them found a single time. The ten largest clones represent roughly 7.3% of the sample.

This receptor was identified in a female donor over 55 with stage II squamous cell lung carcinoma. The V gene is TRBV9 and the J gene is TRBJ2-5, with TRBD1 tentatively as D gene (5 bases match). Source: lung tumor tissue, taken before any cancer treatment. The CDR3 corresponds to CASSEQRVGRAQYF. The DNA sequence is given as TGTGCCAGCAGTGAACAACGGGTCGGCAGGGCCCAGTACTTC.